Listed below are T cell receptor beta chains from one sample, sequenced in a study of T-cell reconstitution after alpha-beta-depleted transplantation in children. TCRdb re-called the PCR reads through MiXCR, storing one row per CDR3 protein. Here the sample spans 450,000 to 600,000 distinct CDR3 sequences, roughly a tenth being singletons. This material consisted of PBMCs, taken before TCRalphabeta/CD19-depleted stem cell transplant. The receptors derive from a child aged 2 to 15 with inherited bone marrow failure, due to receive a stem cell transplant. CDR3s include the opening cysteine and the closing phenylalanine or tryptophan. The order of the fields is V gene, clone size, D gene, J gene, CDR3 DNA, CDR3 protein. D genes are given only for firm matches. Size tells how often a clone was seen (once, few, many) or the class of an expanded clone, and some rows leave it out.

V: TRBV7-2
size: many
D: .
J: TRBJ2-7
DNA: TGTGCCAGCAGCTTAGCGGCTGACGGCAGATACGAGCAGTACTTC
CDR3: CASSLAADGRYEQYF

V: TRBV20-1
size: .
D: .
J: TRBJ2-7
DNA: TGCAGTGCACCCCAGGGGTCCATGGATGAGCAGTACTTC
CDR3: CSAPQGSMDEQYF

V: TRBV4-1
size: many
D: .
J: TRBJ2-7
DNA: TGCGCCAGCAGCCCGGACCGGACAGCGAGCTCCTACGAGCAGTACTTC
CDR3: CASSPDRTASSYEQYF

V: TRBV20-1
size: many
D: .
J: TRBJ2-7
DNA: TGCAGTGCTAGATCAGAGGCTGCCGGTTCCTACGAGCAGTACTTC
CDR3: CSARSEAAGSYEQYF

V: TRBV2
size: many
D: .
J: TRBJ2-5
DNA: TGTGCCAGCGTGAGAAGGGTCCAAGAGACCCAGTACTTC
CDR3: CASVRRVQETQYF

V: TRBV28
size: many
D: .
J: TRBJ1-6
DNA: TGTGCCAGCAGTTTGCCTTATAATTCACCCCTCCACTTT
CDR3: CASSLPYNSPLHF

V: TRBV24-1
size: .
D: .
J: TRBJ2-5
DNA: TGTGCCACCAGTGACACCCTCGTGGAGACCCAGTACTTC
CDR3: CATSDTLVETQYF

V: TRBV20-1
size: .
D: TRBD2
J: TRBJ2-7
DNA: TGCAGTGCCAGCGGAGGACTAGGAGACAACTACGAGCAGTACTTC
CDR3: CSASGGLGDNYEQYF

V: TRBV20-1
size: many
D: .
J: TRBJ2-1
DNA: TGCAGTGCTAGGCCCGGGACCACCTACAATGAGCAGTTCTTC
CDR3: CSARPGTTYNEQFF

V: TRBV27
size: many
D: .
J: TRBJ2-7
DNA: TGTGCCAGCAGCCTAGGGGTCGGTCTCTACGAGCAGTACTTC
CDR3: CASSLGVGLYEQYF

V: TRBV13
size: .
D: TRBD2
J: TRBJ2-1
DNA: TGTGCCAGCAGCTTGGAACTAGCGGGAGTAAAGTTCTTC
CDR3: CASSLELAGVKFF

V: TRBV27
size: many
D: TRBD2
J: TRBJ2-1
DNA: TGTGCCAGCAGTTCCTCAGCGGGAGAATTCGCCAATGAGCAGTTCTTC
CDR3: CASSSSAGEFANEQFF